Described below is a single T cell receptor beta chain sequence and its context. Antigen specificity is unknown. The record originates from a study of CD8+CD57+ T cells in acquired aplastic anemia. Study-wide context: Sorted CD4+ and CD8+ cells yielded about 3 ug of DNA on average. Whole-study findings and limits: Patients and controls shared 25 to 35 CD8+ CDR3 sequences, highly expressed in patients.

In patients chosen for sequencing, flow cytometry had shown CD8+CD57+ cell expansion. Every patient had severe acquired aplastic anemia. At blood sampling, none of the patients had yet received therapy. CDR3 length: 16 amino acids. V lost 1 base to trimming and J lost 5 bases, with 14 bases between them. The V gene's germline CDR1 is SEHNR and CDR2 FQNEAQ (reference sequence). CDR3 and TCR beta VDJ profiling relied on genomic DNA as the template. In TCRdb, the reads were re-called with MiXCR into one record per CDR3 protein. The sample yields approximately 300,000 distinct CDR3 sequences, about three fifths seen once.

The sequence derives from a human donor with aplastic anemia. The sample was sorted CD4+, CD8+, or CD8+CD57+ T cells (not recorded which) from PBMCs. The genes are TRBV7-9 and TRBJ1-4, with D unresolved. The CDR3 is CASSLGRTEPNEKLFF. DNA of the CDR3: TGTGCCAGCAGCTTAGGACGGACGGAGCCCAATGAAAAACTGTTTTTT.